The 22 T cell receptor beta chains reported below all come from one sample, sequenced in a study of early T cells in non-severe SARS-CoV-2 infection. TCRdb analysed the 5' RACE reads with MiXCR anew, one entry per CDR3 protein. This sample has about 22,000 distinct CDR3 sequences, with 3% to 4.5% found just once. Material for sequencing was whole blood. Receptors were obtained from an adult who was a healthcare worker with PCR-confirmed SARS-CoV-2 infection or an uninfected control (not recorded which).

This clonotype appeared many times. CDR3 sequence (DNA): TGCAGCGTTGGACTAGCCGGTATCGGGAATGAGCAGTTCTTC. Its translation is CSVGLAGIGNEQFF. This chain links TRBV29-1 with TRBJ2-1, with TRBD2 matching 7 bases. The length of the CDR3 is 14 residues. With 4 bases clipped from V and 7 bases from J, the junction kept 10 bases outside the gene matches. Germline lookup yields CDR1 SQVTM and CDR2 ANQGSEA.

CDR3 protein: CASSQGVRGWTEAFF. CDR3 nucleotides: TGCGCCAGCAGCCAGGGAGTTCGGGGGTGGACTGAAGCTTTCTTT. V is TRBV4-1 and J is TRBJ1-1; D is possibly TRBD1 (5 bases). The CDR3 loop spans 15 amino acids. Germline CDR1 MGHRA, CDR2 YSYEKL. V was pared by 3 bases and J by 5 bases, with 16 bases between.

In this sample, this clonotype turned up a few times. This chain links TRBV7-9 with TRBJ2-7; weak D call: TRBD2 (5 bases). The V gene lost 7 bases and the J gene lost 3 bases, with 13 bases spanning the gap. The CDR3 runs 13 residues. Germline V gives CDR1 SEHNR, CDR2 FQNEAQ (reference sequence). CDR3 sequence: CASTQAGNYEQYF. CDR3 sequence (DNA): TGTGCCAGCACCCAAGCCGGGAACTACGAGCAGTACTTC.

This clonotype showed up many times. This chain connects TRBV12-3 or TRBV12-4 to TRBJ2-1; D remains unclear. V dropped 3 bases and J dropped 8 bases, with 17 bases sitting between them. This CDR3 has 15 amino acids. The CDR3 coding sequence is TGTGCCAGCAGTTTCGGGTTGGGGAATAGGGATGAGCAGTTCTTC. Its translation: CASSFGLGNRDEQFF.

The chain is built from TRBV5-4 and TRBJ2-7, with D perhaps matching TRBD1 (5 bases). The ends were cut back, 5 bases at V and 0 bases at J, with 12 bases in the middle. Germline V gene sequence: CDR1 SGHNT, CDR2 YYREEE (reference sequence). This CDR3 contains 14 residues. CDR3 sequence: CASSHTTGSYEQYF. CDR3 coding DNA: TGTGCCAGCAGTCATACCACAGGCTCCTACGAGCAGTACTTC.

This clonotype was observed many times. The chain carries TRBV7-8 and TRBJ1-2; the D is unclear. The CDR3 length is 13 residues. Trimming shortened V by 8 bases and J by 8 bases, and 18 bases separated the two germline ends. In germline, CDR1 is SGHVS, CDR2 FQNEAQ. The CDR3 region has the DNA TGTGCCAGCGGGATGGGCCCGTCTCGGGGCTACACCTTC. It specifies CASGMGPSRGYTF.

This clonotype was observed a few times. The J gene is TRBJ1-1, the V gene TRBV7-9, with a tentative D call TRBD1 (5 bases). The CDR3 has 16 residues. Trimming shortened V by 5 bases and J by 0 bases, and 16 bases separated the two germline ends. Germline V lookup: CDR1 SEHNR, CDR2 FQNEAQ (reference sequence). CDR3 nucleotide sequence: TGTGCCAGCAGCCAGAGGACGGGGGGACTGAACACTGAAGCTTTCTTT. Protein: CASSQRTGGLNTEAFF.

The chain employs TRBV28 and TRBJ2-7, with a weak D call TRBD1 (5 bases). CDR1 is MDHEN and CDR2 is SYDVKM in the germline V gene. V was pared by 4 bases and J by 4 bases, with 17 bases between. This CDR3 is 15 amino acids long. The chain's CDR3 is CASSSPTTARYEQYF. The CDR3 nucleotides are TGTGCCAGCAGTTCCCCGACGACAGCCCGATACGAGCAGTACTTC.

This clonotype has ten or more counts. DNA of the CDR3: TGTGCCAGCAGCCCGGGGATAGGGACGGGAAGGGGACTAGCGGGAGGGAGTCGGAATGAGCAGTTCTTC. Its translation: CASSPGIGTGRGLAGGSRNEQFF. The gene calls are TRBV7-2 and TRBJ2-1; the match to TRBD2 covers 16 bases. With V trimmed by 5 bases and J by 7 bases, 26 bases remained unmatched. The CDR3 length is 23 residues. Germline V gene lookup returns CDR1 SGHTA and CDR2 FQGNSA.

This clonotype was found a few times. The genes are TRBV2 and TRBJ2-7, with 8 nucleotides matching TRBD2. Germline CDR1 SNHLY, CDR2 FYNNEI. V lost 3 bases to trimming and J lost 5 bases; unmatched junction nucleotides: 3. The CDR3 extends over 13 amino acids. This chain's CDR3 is CASSEGTRNEQYF. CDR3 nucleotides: TGTGCCAGCAGTGAGGGGACTAGGAACGAGCAGTACTTC.

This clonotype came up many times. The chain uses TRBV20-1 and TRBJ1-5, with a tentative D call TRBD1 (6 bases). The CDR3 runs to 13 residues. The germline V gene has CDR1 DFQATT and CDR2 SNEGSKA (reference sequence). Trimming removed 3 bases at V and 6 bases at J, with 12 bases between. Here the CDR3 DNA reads TGCAGTGCTAGTAAGGGGGTGCGTCAGCCCCAGCATTTT. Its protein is CSASKGVRQPQHF.

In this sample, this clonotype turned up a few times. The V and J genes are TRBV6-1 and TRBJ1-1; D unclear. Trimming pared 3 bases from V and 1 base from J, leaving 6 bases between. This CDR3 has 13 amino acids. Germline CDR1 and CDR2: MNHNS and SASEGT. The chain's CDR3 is CASSDVENTEAFF. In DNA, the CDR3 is TGTGCCAGCAGTGATGTCGAGAACACTGAAGCTTTCTTT.

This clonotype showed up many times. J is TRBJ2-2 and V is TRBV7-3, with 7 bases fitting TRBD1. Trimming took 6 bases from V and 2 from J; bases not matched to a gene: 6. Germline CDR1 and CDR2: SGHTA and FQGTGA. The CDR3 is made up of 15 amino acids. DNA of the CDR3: TGTGCCAGCAGTCCAGGGGGAGCAAACACCGGGGAGCTGTTTTTT. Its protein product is CASSPGGANTGELFF.

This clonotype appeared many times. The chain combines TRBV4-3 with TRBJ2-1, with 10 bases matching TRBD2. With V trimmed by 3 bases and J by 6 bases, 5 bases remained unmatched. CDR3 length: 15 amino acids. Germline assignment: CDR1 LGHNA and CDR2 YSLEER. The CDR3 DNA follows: TGCGCCAGCAGCCAGTTAGCGGGAGGTTCCAATGAGCAGTTCTTC. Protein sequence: CASSQLAGGSNEQFF.

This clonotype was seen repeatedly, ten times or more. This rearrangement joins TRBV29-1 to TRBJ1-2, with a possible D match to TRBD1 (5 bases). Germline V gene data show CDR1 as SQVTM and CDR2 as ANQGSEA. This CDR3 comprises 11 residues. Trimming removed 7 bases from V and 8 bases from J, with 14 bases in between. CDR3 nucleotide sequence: TGCAGCGCTACGTCCGGGGGAGGCTACACCTTC. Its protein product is CSATSGGGYTF.

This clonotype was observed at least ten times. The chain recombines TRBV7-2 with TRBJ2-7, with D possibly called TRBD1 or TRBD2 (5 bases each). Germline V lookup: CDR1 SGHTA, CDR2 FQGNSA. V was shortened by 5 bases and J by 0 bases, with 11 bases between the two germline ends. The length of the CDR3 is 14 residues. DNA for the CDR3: TGTGCCAGCAGCGATGGGACCGTCTCCTACGAGCAGTACTTC. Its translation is CASSDGTVSYEQYF.

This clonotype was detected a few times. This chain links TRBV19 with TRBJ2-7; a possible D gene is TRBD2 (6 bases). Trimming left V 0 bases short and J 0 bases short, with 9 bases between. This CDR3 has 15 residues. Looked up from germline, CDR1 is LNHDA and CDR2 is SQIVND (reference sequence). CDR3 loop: CASSIDLGSSYEQYF. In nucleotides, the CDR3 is TGTGCCAGTAGTATAGATCTCGGGAGCTCCTACGAGCAGTACTTC.

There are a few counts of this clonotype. CDR3 in DNA: TGTGCCACCCCGGGAACAGTACGGGAAAAACTGTTTTTT. Its protein product is CATPGTVREKLFF. The V call is TRBV7-9, the J call TRBJ1-4; no clear D. The CDR3 is 13 amino acids. Germline assignment: CDR1 SEHNR and CDR2 FQNEAQ (reference sequence). Trimming left V 10 bases short and J 8 bases short, with 17 bases between.

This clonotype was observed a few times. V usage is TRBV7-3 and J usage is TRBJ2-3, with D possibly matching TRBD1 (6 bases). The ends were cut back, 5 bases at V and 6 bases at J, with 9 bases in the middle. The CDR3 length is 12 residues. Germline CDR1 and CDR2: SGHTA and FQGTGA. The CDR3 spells CASSRQGDTQYF. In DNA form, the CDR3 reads TGTGCCAGCAGCCGTCAGGGGGATACGCAGTATTTT.

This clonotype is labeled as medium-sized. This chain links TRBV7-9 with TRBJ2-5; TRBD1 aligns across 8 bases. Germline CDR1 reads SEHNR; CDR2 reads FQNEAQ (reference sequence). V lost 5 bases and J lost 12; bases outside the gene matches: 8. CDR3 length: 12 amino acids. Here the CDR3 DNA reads TGTGCCAGCAGCGCCAGGACAGGGCGAAAGTACTTC. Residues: CASSARTGRKYF.

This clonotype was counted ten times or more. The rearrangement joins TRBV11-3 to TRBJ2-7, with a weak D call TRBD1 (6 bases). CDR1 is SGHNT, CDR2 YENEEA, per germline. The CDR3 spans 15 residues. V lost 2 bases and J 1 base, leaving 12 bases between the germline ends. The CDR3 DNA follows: TGTGCCAGCAGCTTAAGCCAGGGGCGATCCTACGAGCAGTACTTC. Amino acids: CASSLSQGRSYEQYF.

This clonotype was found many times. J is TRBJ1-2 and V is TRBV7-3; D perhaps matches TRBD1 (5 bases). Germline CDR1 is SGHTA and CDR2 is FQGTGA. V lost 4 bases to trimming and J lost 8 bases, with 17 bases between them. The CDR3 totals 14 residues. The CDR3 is CASSSSGTASGYTF. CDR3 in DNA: TGTGCCAGCAGCTCCTCCGGGACGGCGAGCGGCTACACCTTC. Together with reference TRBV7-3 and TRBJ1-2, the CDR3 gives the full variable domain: GAGVSQTPSNKVTEKGKYVELRCDPISGHTALYWYRQSLGQGPEFLIYFQGTGAADDSGLPNDRFFAVRPEGSVSTLKIQRTERGDSAVYLCASSSSGTASGYTFGSGTRLTVV.